This passage covers 14 T cell receptor beta chains from one sample sequenced in a study of T cell repertoires and HLA-DP antigens. Assay used: immunoSEQ multiplex PCR; TCRdb lists only in-frame clones, some missing. The data hold approximately 89,000 clones, with roughly 86% observed a single time. These TCRs' antigens remain unknown. The sequencing sample was made of CD4+ T cells from PBMCs. The receptor set was obtained from a man over 45 in good health and CMV-seronegative.

This chain joins TRBV25-1 and TRBJ2-3; D gene ambiguous. Germline CDR1 MGHDK, CDR2 SYGVNS. With 8 bases removed from V and 2 bases from J, the gap between germline ends came to 11 bases. The CDR3 totals 13 residues. CDR3 bases: TGTGCCAGCGAAGGGCTTCTCACAGATACGCAGTATTTT. Protein: CASEGLLTDTQYF.

The rearrangement joins TRBV11-2 to TRBJ2-3; 11 bases are a match to TRBD2. V shed 5 bases, J shed 9 bases, and the junction held 7 bases outside the gene matches. The CDR3 spans 14 residues. The germline gives CDR1 SGHAT, CDR2 FQNNGV. CDR3 amino acids: CASSLLAGGGTQYF. CDR3 bases: TGTGCCAGCAGCCTCCTAGCGGGAGGTGGGACGCAGTATTTT.

The V call is TRBV6-5, the J call TRBJ2-1, with 9 bases lining up with TRBD2. Germline V lookup: CDR1 MNHEY, CDR2 SVGAGI. There are 15 residues in the CDR3. Trimming cost V 4 bases and J 0 bases; bases outside gene matches: 1. In DNA form, the CDR3 reads TGTGCCAGCAGTTTTAGCGGGGGCTCCTACAATGAGCAGTTCTTC. Translated: CASSFSGGSYNEQFF.

The chain is built from TRBV6-1 and TRBJ2-5, with 8 bases that match TRBD2. CDR3 size: 15 residues. CDR1 and CDR2 from the germline V gene are MNHNS and SASEGT. The V gene end was trimmed by 7 bases and the J gene end by 4 bases; junction bases not matched to a gene: 11. CDR3 nucleotides: TGTGCCAGCATGGACTACGGGGGGGCCGTAGAGACCCAGTACTTC. Protein sequence: CASMDYGGAVETQYF.

This clone was counted a single time. The rearrangement uses TRBV27 and TRBJ2-7; D is perhaps TRBD1 or TRBD2 (7 bases each). Trimming left V 5 bases short and J 5 bases short, with 16 bases between. The CDR3 runs to 14 residues. Looked up from germline, CDR1 is MNHEY and CDR2 is SMNVEV (reference sequence). As DNA, the CDR3 is TGTGCCAGCAGTGTCAGGGGGACTAACGACGAGCAGTACTTC. Its translation: CASSVRGTNDEQYF.

The V gene is TRBV18, the J gene TRBJ1-3; 9 nucleotides align to TRBD1. V shed 4 bases and J 4 bases; nucleotides not matched to a gene: 2. Germline loops: CDR1 KGHSH, CDR2 LQKENI. The CDR3 sequence is 14 residues long. The CDR3 bases are TGTGCCAGCTCACGGACAGGGGTCGGAAACACCATATATTTT. Its protein is CASSRTGVGNTIYF.

CDR3 residues: CASSYPGAGAYEQYF. For the CDR3, the DNA is TGTGCCAGCAGCTACCCTGGGGCAGGGGCCTACGAGCAGTACTTC. The genes are TRBV7-2 and TRBJ2-7; perhaps TRBD1 as D (6 bases). Per germline, CDR1 SGHTA and CDR2 FQGNSA. V lost 4 bases and J 2 bases, leaving 15 bases between the germline ends. This CDR3 region has 15 residues.

This rearrangement joins TRBV28 to TRBJ2-7; D is uncertain. Looked up from germline, CDR1 is MDHEN and CDR2 is SYDVKM. CDR3 length: 13 residues. V was cut by 5 bases and J by 0 bases, with 8 bases left in between. CDR3 protein: CASSNLNSYEQYF. DNA for the CDR3: TGTGCCAGCAGTAACTTAAACTCCTACGAGCAGTACTTC.

The chain employs TRBV30 and TRBJ1-6; 8 nucleotides agree with TRBD1. Germline V gene sequence: CDR1 GTSNPN, CDR2 SVGIG (reference sequence). V lost 5 bases and J lost 7; bases outside the gene matches: 10. The CDR3 has 15 residues. The CDR3 region is CAWHFQGANNSPLHF. CDR3 nucleotides: TGTGCCTGGCACTTTCAGGGGGCGAACAATTCACCCCTCCACTTT. The full variable domain, completed using reference TRBV30 and TRBJ1-6, is SQTIHQWPATLVQPVGSPLSLECTVEGTSNPNLYWYRQAAGRGLQLLFYSVGIGQISSEVPQNLSASRPQDRQFILSSKKLLLSDSGFYLCAWHFQGANNSPLHFGNGTRLTVT.

The chain employs TRBV9 and TRBJ1-1; TRBD1 matches 8 bases. The V segment lost 4 bases and the J segment 4 bases; nucleotides outside the gene matches: 6. The CDR3 is 14 amino acids. CDR1 is SGDLS and CDR2 is YYNGEE in the germline V gene. CDR3 amino acids: CASSPRGRSTEAFF. DNA for the CDR3: TGTGCCAGCAGCCCCAGGGGGCGGAGCACTGAAGCTTTCTTT.

V is TRBV6-1 and J is TRBJ1-1; D unresolved. Germline assignment: CDR1 MNHNS and CDR2 SASEGT. This CDR3 region has 15 residues. Trimming cost V 1 base and J 4 bases, with 13 bases left between them. The CDR3 is CASSEGEEGFTEAFF. The CDR3 coding sequence is TGTGCCAGCAGTGAAGGAGAAGAGGGTTTCACTGAAGCTTTCTTT.

The chain links TRBV28 to TRBJ2-1, with 12 bases aligning to TRBD1. The junction had 4 bases not matched to a gene; V was cut back by 2 bases and J by 8 bases. CDR3 length: 15 residues. Germline-derived CDR1 and CDR2 are MDHEN and SYDVKM. CDR3 sequence (DNA): TGTGCCAGCAGTTTACCCGGGACAGGGGGCCATGAGCAGTTCTTC. This encodes CASSLPGTGGHEQFF.

CDR3 loop: CASGVSGTNSPLHF. The DNA for the CDR3 is TGTGCCAGCGGCGTAAGTGGCACGAATTCACCCCTCCACTTT. This chain links TRBV25-1 with TRBJ1-6, with no clear D. This CDR3 spans 14 amino acids. V dropped 8 bases and J dropped 7 bases, with 15 bases sitting between them. In germline, CDR1 is MGHDK, CDR2 SYGVNS. Filled out from reference TRBV25-1 and TRBJ1-6, the complete variable domain reads EADIYQTPRYLVIGTGKKITLECSQTMGHDKMYWYQQDPGMELHLIHYSYGVNSTEKGDLSSESTVSRIRTEHFPLTLESARPSHTSQYLCASGVSGTNSPLHFGNGTRLTVT.

The chain recombines TRBV28 with TRBJ2-7; 12 bases map to TRBD1. Germline trimming cut 6 bases from V and 3 bases from J; bases unmatched to any gene: 9. This CDR3 spans 16 amino acids. CDR1 is MDHEN, CDR2 SYDVKM, per germline. The CDR3: CASSPPGTGGNYEQYF. CDR3 nucleotide sequence: TGTGCCAGCAGCCCCCCTGGGACAGGGGGCAACTACGAGCAGTACTTC.